This TCR beta chain was sequenced in a study of Graves' ophthalmopathy and Graves' hyperthyroidism. Amplifying from RNA transcripts, the study obtained TCR beta CDR3 regions. An initial RT-PCR round employing HTBI primers preceded a second-round multiplex PCR. TCRdb re-derived calls from the multiplex PCR reads in MiXCR, one entry per CDR3 protein. The sample contains 500,000 to 600,000 distinct CDR3 sequences, roughly 40% of which appear only once. This CDR3 contains 14 residues. Per germline, CDR1 DFQATT and CDR2 SNEGSKA (reference sequence). V gave up 6 bases and J gave up 1 base, with 15 bases separating them.

This receptor was identified in an adult man with Graves' hyperthyroidism. Material for sequencing was peripheral blood or thyroid tissue (not recorded which). The V gene is TRBV20-1, the J gene TRBJ1-1, with a possible D match to TRBD1 (6 bases). CDR3 amino acids: CSAQSGGANTEAFF. In DNA, the CDR3 is TGCAGTGCACAAAGCGGGGGGGCGAACACTGAAGCTTTCTTT.